This T cell receptor beta chain appears in the sequencing data of a study of shared clonotypes between healthy human individuals. Profiling relied on immunoSEQ multiplex PCR, and the TCRdb table lists in-frame clones only, not all of them. This table has 450,000 to 500,000 clones, 79% appearing once. CDR3 length equals 16 residues. The germline gives CDR1 MDHEN, CDR2 SYDVKM. With 7 bases clipped from V and 1 base from J, the junction kept 13 bases outside the gene matches. The sample was PBMCs. The TCR sequence derives from a middle-aged woman in good health. Some clones in this sample may be carry-over from other donors' samples. V and J are TRBV28 and TRBJ2-7, with 7 bases that match TRBD1. The CDR3: CASTAGGFIGSYEQYF. CDR3 sequence (DNA): TGTGCCAGCACCGCAGGGGGATTTATAGGGTCCTACGAGCAGTACTTC.